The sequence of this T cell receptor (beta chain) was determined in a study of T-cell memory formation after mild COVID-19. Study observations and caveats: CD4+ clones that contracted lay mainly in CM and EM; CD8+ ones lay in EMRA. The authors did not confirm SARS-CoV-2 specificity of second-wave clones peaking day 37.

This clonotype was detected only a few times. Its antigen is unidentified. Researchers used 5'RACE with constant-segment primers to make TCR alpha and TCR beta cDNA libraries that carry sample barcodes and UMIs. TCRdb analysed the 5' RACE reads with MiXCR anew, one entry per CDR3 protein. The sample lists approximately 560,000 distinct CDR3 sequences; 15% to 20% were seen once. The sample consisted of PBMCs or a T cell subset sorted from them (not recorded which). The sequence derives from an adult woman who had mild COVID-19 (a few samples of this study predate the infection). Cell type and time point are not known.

The DNA for the CDR3 is TGCAGTGCTCTTCACCACCCGACTAGCGGAGCGAACACCGGGGAGCTGTTTTTT. Translating it yields CSALHHPTSGANTGELFF. The rearrangement joins TRBV20-1 to TRBJ2-2, with 9 bases lining up with TRBD2. Germline-derived CDR1 and CDR2 are DFQATT and SNEGSKA (reference sequence). Trimming cost V 5 bases and J 0 bases; bases outside gene matches: 13. CDR3 length: 18 residues.